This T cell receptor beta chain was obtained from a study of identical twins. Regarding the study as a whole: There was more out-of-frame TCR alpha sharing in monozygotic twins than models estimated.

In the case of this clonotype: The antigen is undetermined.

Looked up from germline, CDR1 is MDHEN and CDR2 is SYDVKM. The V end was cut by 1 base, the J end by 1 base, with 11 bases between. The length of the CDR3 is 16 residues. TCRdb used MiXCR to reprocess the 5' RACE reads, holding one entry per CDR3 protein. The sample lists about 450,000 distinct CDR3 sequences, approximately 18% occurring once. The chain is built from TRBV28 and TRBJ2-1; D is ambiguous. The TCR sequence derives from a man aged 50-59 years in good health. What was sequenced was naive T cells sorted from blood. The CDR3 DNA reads TGTGCCAGCAGTTTATTGGCGTTTGAATCCTACAATGAGCAGTTCTTC. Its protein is CASSLLAFESYNEQFF. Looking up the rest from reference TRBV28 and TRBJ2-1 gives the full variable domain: DVKVTQSSRYLVKRTGEKVFLECVQDMDHENMFWYRQDPGLGLRLIYFSYDVKMKEKGDIPEGYSVSREKKERFSLILESASTNQTSMYLCASSLLAFESYNEQFFGPGTRLTVL.